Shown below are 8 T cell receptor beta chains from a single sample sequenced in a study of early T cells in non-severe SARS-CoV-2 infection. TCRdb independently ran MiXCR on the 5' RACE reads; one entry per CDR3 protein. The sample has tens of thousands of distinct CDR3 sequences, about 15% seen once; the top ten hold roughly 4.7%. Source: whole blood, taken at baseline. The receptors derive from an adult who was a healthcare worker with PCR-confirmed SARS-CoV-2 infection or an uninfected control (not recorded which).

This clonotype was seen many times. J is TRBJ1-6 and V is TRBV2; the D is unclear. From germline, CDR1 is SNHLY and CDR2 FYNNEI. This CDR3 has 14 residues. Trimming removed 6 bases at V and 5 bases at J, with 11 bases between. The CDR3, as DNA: TGTGCCAGCAGCGATTCAATCGATAATTCACCCCTCCACTTT. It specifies CASSDSIDNSPLHF.

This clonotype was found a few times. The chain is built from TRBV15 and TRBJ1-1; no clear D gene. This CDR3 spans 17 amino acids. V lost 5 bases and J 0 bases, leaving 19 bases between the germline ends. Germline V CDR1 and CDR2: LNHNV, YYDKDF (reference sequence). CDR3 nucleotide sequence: TGTGCCACCAGCCTCCACTCACCTTCATCCTTGAACACTGAAGCTTTCTTT. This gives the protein CATSLHSPSSLNTEAFF.

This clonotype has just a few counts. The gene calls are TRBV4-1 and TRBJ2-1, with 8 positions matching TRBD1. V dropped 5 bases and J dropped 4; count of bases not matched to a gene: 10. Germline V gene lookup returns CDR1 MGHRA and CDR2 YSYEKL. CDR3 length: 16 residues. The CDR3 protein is CASSVAGQGGYNEQFF. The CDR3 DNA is TGCGCCAGCAGCGTCGCAGGACAGGGAGGTTACAATGAGCAGTTCTTC.

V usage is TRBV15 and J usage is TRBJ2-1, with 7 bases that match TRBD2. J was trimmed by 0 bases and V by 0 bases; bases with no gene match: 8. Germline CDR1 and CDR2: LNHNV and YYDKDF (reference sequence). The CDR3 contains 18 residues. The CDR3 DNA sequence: TGTGCCACCAGCAGAGATCCCAGCGGGATCGGCTCCTACAATGAGCAGTTCTTC. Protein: CATSRDPSGIGSYNEQFF.

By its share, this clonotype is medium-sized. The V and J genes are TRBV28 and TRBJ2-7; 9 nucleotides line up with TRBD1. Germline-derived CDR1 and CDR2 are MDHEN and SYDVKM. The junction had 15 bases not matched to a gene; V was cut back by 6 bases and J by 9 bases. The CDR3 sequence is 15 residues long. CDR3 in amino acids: CASRNTGTGRGRQYF. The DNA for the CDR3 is TGTGCCAGCAGGAACACCGGGACAGGGAGGGGACGGCAGTACTTC.

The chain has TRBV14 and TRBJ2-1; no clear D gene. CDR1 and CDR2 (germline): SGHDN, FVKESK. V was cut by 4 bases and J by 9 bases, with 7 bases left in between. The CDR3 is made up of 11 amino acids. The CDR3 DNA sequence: TGTGCCAGCAGCCGACGCGGTGAGCAGTTCTTC. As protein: CASSRRGEQFF.

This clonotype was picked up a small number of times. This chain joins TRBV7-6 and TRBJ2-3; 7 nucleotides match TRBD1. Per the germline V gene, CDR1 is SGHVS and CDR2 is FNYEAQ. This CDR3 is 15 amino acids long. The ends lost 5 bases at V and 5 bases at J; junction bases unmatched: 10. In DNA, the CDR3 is TGTGCCAGCAGCGCACAGGGGATCGGAGGAGATACGCAGTATTTT. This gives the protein CASSAQGIGGDTQYF.

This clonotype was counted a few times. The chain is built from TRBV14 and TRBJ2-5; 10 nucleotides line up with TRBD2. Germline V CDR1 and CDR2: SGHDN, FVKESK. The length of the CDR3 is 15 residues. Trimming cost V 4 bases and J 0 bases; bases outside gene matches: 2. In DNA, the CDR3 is TGTGCCAGCAGCCTGACTAGCGGGTACCAAGAGACCCAGTACTTC. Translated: CASSLTSGYQETQYF.